This TCR beta chain was documented in a study of beta chain features in type 1 diabetes. Investigators reverse transcribed all isolated RNA, so they sequenced expressed TCRB transcripts. Using immunoSEQ multiplex PCR, the repertoire was profiled, and TCRdb retains in-frame clones only, with some absent. The repertoire consists of about 410,000 clones, with over 11% occurring once and the leading ten covering roughly 0.036%. This clone was observed a handful of times. The CDR3 contains 16 residues. V lost 0 bases and J 0 bases, leaving 10 bases between the germline ends. Germline assignment: CDR1 SGHRS and CDR2 YFSETQ.

V is TRBV5-1 and J is TRBJ2-4; maybe TRBD2 (6 bases). The source material was naive CD4+ T cells from blood. This TCR was recovered from a man between 25 and 39 years old in good health. CDR3 DNA: TGCGCCAGCAGCTTGGCGCGGGGATTAGCCAAAAACATTCAGTACTTC. Translation: CASSLARGLAKNIQYF.